The 30 T cell receptor beta chains below come from one sample, sequenced in a study of blood T cells in healthy people across ages (dated by TCRdb to 2013 to 2016). Receptor libraries were prepared by 5' RACE. The data were produced on an Illumina HiSeq 2500. A second 7 to 11 cycle PCR used a sample-barcoded 5' primer and a J-beta primer mix. TCRdb applied fastp at Q25 and MiXCR to the public reads, then kept only in-frame beta chains. Entries are consolidated by CDR3 protein sequence, retaining the most common genes and DNA. Across this sample there are roughly 650,000 distinct CDR3 sequences, with about 30% seen only once. The ten most abundant clones make up 15% to 17% of the sample. The specimen sequenced was blood. The receptors here all came from a woman of 80 years or more in good health. Donor details come from another sample of the same person, matched by shared clones.

The genes are TRBV7-2 and TRBJ2-7; D might be TRBD1 (5 bases). V was shortened by 1 base and J by 4 bases, with 11 bases between the two germline ends. There are 14 residues in the CDR3. Germline values: CDR1 SGHTA, CDR2 FQGNSA. CDR3 coding DNA: TGTGCCAGCAGCTTAGGGGCGACAGAATACGAGCAGTACTTC. Amino acids: CASSLGATEYEQYF. Supplemented by reference TRBV7-2 and TRBJ2-7, the full variable domain reads GAGVSQSPSNKVTEKGKDVELRCDPISGHTALYWYRQSLGQGLEFLIYFQGNSAPDKSGLPSDRFSAERTGGSVSTLTIQRTQQEDSAVYLCASSLGATEYEQYFGPGTRLTVT.

This clonotype came up a few times. A clone one base away is much larger, so this may be a read error. The chain employs TRBV5-1 and TRBJ2-1; TRBD2 aligns across 9 bases. The J call could be wrong; TRBJ2-7 is a better fit for the DNA end. The CDR3 contains 15 residues. Germline V CDR1 and CDR2: SGHRS, YFSETQ. This CDR3 is CASSQTSGSYNEQYF. DNA of the CDR3: TGCGCCAGCAGCCAGACTAGCGGCTCCTACAATGAGCAGTACTTC.

This clonotype was found many times. The chain combines TRBV10-3 with TRBJ1-5, with D perhaps matching TRBD1 (6 bases). This CDR3 spans 15 amino acids. Looked up from germline, CDR1 is ENHRY and CDR2 is SYGVKD. The V end lost 10 bases, the J end lost 2 bases, and 18 bases lay between the germline ends. The CDR3 sequence: CATQNGGSGNQPQHF. The CDR3 DNA follows: TGTGCCACACAAAACGGGGGCTCGGGCAATCAGCCCCAGCATTTT.

As regards this clonotype: A single base separates this from a much larger clone, so it may be a read error. DNA for the CDR3: TGCAGTGCTAGAGACAGCCTCCGCCATGAGCAGTACTTC. Its protein is CSARDSLRHEQYF. This chain uses TRBV20-1 with TRBJ2-5, with D uncertain. CDR1 is DFQATT, CDR2 SNEGSKA, per germline (reference sequence). V was shortened by 0 bases and J by 11 bases, with 16 bases between the two germline ends. CDR3 size: 13 residues.

V is TRBV20-1 and J is TRBJ1-4, with D perhaps TRBD1 (5 bases). V gave up 3 bases and J gave up 7 bases, with 12 bases separating them. The CDR3 length is 13 residues. Per the germline V gene, CDR1 is DFQATT and CDR2 is SNEGSKA (reference sequence). The CDR3 coding sequence is TGCAGTGCTAGTCGGGCAGGGCCTGAAAAACTGTTTTTT. It yields the protein CSASRAGPEKLFF.

The table lists this clonotype with a count of one. An end of the junction does not agree with germline; a read error may underlie this. The J gene is TRBJ1-5, the V gene TRBV20-1, with D possibly TRBD1 on 5 matching bases. The CDR3 extends over 14 amino acids. Germline loops: CDR1 DFQATT, CDR2 SNEGSKA (reference sequence). The CDR3 is CSAMVGGSSQPQHF. The CDR3 DNA reads as TGCAGTGCTATGGTGGGGGGGAGCAGTCAGCCCCAGCATTTT.

This clonotype was recorded at least ten times. The chain is built from TRBV7-2 and TRBJ2-5; 10 bases map to TRBD2. Germline V CDR1 and CDR2: SGHTA, FQGNSA. The CDR3 contains 15 residues. J gave up 2 bases and V 5 bases, and 5 bases lay outside the gene matches. This CDR3 reads CASSGLAGGQETQYF. Written as DNA, the CDR3 is TGTGCCAGCAGCGGATTAGCGGGGGGACAAGAGACCCAGTACTTC. The entire variable domain, with the rest obtained from reference TRBV7-2 and TRBJ2-5, is as follows: GAGVSQSPSNKVTEKGKDVELRCDPISGHTALYWYRQSLGQGLEFLIYFQGNSAPDKSGLPSDRFSAERTGGSVSTLTIQRTQQEDSAVYLCASSGLAGGQETQYFGPGTRLLVL.

A single count supports this clonotype. The chain couples TRBV3-1 to TRBJ2-7; 14 bases agree with TRBD2. Looked up from germline, CDR1 is LGHDT and CDR2 is YNNKEL (reference sequence). CDR3 length: 17 residues. With 1 base clipped from V and 7 bases from J, the junction kept 9 bases outside the gene matches. The CDR3 DNA follows: TGTGCCAGCAGCCAAGGAGGACTAGCGGGGGGTCCCAATGAGCAGTACTTC. This translates into CASSQGGLAGGPNEQYF.

This clonotype was observed at least ten times. V and J are TRBV7-2 and TRBJ2-7; TRBD2 aligns across 10 bases. The germline CDR1 and CDR2 sequences are SGHTA and FQGNSA. The V segment lost 3 bases and the J segment 2 bases; nucleotides outside the gene matches: 7. The CDR3 spans 16 residues. The CDR3 sequence: CASSLVGSGGAYEQYF. In nucleotides, the CDR3 is TGTGCCAGCAGCTTGGTTGGGAGCGGGGGGGCCTACGAGCAGTACTTC.

This sequence joins TRBV5-1 and TRBJ2-4, with 10 positions matching TRBD2. J gave up 13 bases and V 0 bases, and 13 bases lay outside the gene matches. The CDR3 totals 16 residues. CDR1 and CDR2 (germline): SGHRS, YFSETQ. The DNA for the CDR3 is TGCGCCAGCAGCTTGGAAGCGGGAGGGCCCTCGGGGGAGCAGTACTTC. This sequence encodes CASSLEAGGPSGEQYF.

This clonotype was picked up many times. This chain joins TRBV21-1 and TRBJ2-1; the table's TRBD1 call for D was not verified on the DNA. TRBV21-1 is deemed a pseudogene. This CDR3 has 19 residues. The CDR3 spells CASSTEGHSPHRTNNEQFF. CDR3 DNA sequence: TGTGCCAGCAGCACAGAAGGACATTCCCCCCATCGCACTAACAATGAGCAGTTCTTC.

The chain uses TRBV21-1 and TRBJ2-1; the table's TRBD1 call for D was not verified on the DNA. TRBV21-1 is marked as a pseudogene. There are 16 residues in the CDR3. The CDR3 DNA reads as TGTGCCAGCAGCAAGGTCCTGAGGGGCAGGTACAATGAGCAGTTCTTC. Translated: CASSKVLRGRYNEQFF.

In the case of this clonotype: A much larger clone is a single base away; this may be a read error. J is TRBJ1-5 and V is TRBV27; 10 bases agree with TRBD1. Germline V lookup: CDR1 MNHEY, CDR2 SMNVEV (reference sequence). The CDR3 runs to 19 residues. CDR3 DNA sequence: TGTGCCGGCAGGGCGGATGGGGACAGGGGACTTTATAGCAATCAGCCCCAGCATTTT. Its protein product is CAGRADGDRGLYSNQPQHF.

This clonotype was picked up many times. The V call is TRBV7-6, the J call TRBJ2-1; TRBD1 is a possible D gene (7 bases). The CDR3 runs to 19 residues. Germline-derived CDR1 and CDR2 are SGHVS and FNYEAQ. V was shortened by 3 bases and J by 4 bases, with 25 bases between the two germline ends. The chain's CDR3 is CASSLLVQGVRAGYNEQFF. In DNA, the CDR3 is TGTGCCAGCAGCTTGCTCGTTCAGGGGGTAAGGGCGGGGTACAATGAGCAGTTCTTC.

This clonotype was recorded many times. The V gene is TRBV6-2 or TRBV6-3, the J gene TRBJ1-6; no definite D call. The V end lost 2 bases, the J end lost 9 bases, and 17 bases lay between the germline ends. CDR1 and CDR2 (germline): MNHEY, SVGEGT. The CDR3 contains 16 residues. CDR3 protein: CASSYVGFVTSSPLHF. CDR3 DNA: TGTGCCAGCAGTTACGTGGGCTTCGTCACGAGTTCACCCCTCCACTTT.

This clonotype was observed at least ten times. V usage is TRBV7-9 and J usage is TRBJ2-5; D is possibly TRBD1 or TRBD2 (5 bases each). Germline assignment: CDR1 SEHNR and CDR2 FQNEAQ (reference sequence). Trimming removed 5 bases from V and 5 bases from J, with 18 bases in between. This CDR3 is built from 15 residues. The CDR3 DNA follows: TGTGCCAGCAGCACTGTCGGGACCCCGGGGGAGACCCAGTACTTC. Its translation is CASSTVGTPGETQYF.

The DNA of the CDR3 is TGTGCCATCAGTGAGAAGGACACGGTCCAAGAGACCCAGTACTTC. It specifies CAISEKDTVQETQYF. This chain joins TRBV10-3 and TRBJ2-7, with D maybe TRBD1 (5 bases). The DNA end is a closer match to TRBJ2-5, so the J assignment may be wrong. This CDR3 spans 15 amino acids. Per germline, CDR1 ENHRY and CDR2 SYGVKD.

The table lists this clonotype with many counts. The chain has TRBV5-1 and TRBJ2-7, with TRBD1 matching 8 bases. In germline, CDR1 is SGHRS, CDR2 YFSETQ. V shed 7 bases and J 5 bases; nucleotides not matched to a gene: 14. The CDR3 sequence is 15 residues long. CDR3 residues: CASSPGTGISNEQYF. In DNA, the CDR3 is TGCGCCAGCTCCCCCGGGACAGGTATTTCAAACGAGCAGTACTTC.

In its sample, this clonotype was seen many times. The rearrangement joins TRBV6-5 to TRBJ2-1; 8 bases are shared with TRBD1. The CDR3 is 11 amino acids. V lost 11 bases to trimming and J lost 9 bases; unmatched junction nucleotides: 6. The germline V gene encodes CDR1 MNHEY and CDR2 SVGAGI. The CDR3 protein is CAARGRTEQFF. The CDR3 DNA sequence: TGTGCCGCCAGGGGGCGGACTGAGCAGTTCTTC.

Comment on this clonotype: A clone one base away is much larger, so this may be a read error. The rearrangement links TRBV6-2 or TRBV6-3 to TRBJ2-7; TRBD1 matches at 9 bases. CDR3 length: 13 amino acids. Germline-derived CDR1 and CDR2 are MNHEY and SVGEGT. The CDR3 protein is CAGRGTGYYEQYF. DNA of the CDR3: TGTGCCGGCAGAGGGACAGGGTACTACGAGCAGTACTTC.

The rearrangement links TRBV5-6 to TRBJ1-4; TRBD1 might be the D (6 bases). V was pared by 4 bases and J by 6 bases, with 16 bases between. The germline V gene has CDR1 SGHDT and CDR2 YYEEEE. There are 15 residues in the CDR3. The CDR3 reads CASSLLQGTHEKLFF. In nucleotides, the CDR3 is TGTGCCAGCAGCCTGCTACAGGGTACGCATGAAAAACTGTTTTTT. The entire variable domain, with the rest obtained from reference TRBV5-6 and TRBJ1-4, is as follows: DAGVTQSPTHLIKTRGQQVTLRCSPKSGHDTVSWYQQALGQGPQFIFQYYEEEERQRGNFPDRFSGHQFPNYSSELNVNALLLGDSALYLCASSLLQGTHEKLFFGSGTQLSVL.

There are many counts of this clonotype. The V and J genes are TRBV6-1 and TRBJ1-5, with D hard to call. The CDR3 runs to 14 residues. The V and J ends lost 7 bases and 6 bases respectively, with 16 bases between them. Germline V lookup: CDR1 MNHNS, CDR2 SASEGT. Here the CDR3 reads CASIPLLPGQPQHF. As DNA, the CDR3 is TGTGCCAGCATCCCCCTTTTACCCGGTCAGCCCCAGCATTTT.

The chain links TRBV20-1 to TRBJ2-7, with TRBD2 matching 14 bases. The tail of the sequence fits TRBJ2-4 better, so the J call may be wrong. This CDR3 spans 13 amino acids. In germline, CDR1 is DFQATT, CDR2 SNEGSKA (reference sequence). The CDR3 protein is CSATTSGGGIQYF. The CDR3 nucleotides are TGCAGTGCTACGACTAGCGGGGGGGGCATTCAGTACTTC.

This clonotype occurred a few times. The CDR3 region is CASSYSGLAGSRNTGELFF. As DNA, the CDR3 is TGTGCCAGCAGTTACTCGGGCCTAGCGGGGAGCAGAAACACCGGGGAGCTGTTTTTT. The V gene is TRBV6-5, the J gene TRBJ2-2; TRBD2 matches 9 bases. J lost 2 bases, V lost 0 bases, and 10 bases had no gene match. The CDR3 extends over 19 amino acids. Germline V gives CDR1 MNHEY, CDR2 SVGAGI.

This clonotype has a handful of counts. A much larger clone lies a single base off, so this may be a read error. This chain connects TRBV3-1 to TRBJ2-4; D uncertain. The V gene's germline CDR1 is LGHDT and CDR2 YNNKEL (reference sequence). The CDR3 runs to 14 residues. Trimming pared 4 bases from V and 13 bases from J, leaving 20 bases between. The CDR3 sequence is CASSPFVTRLEQYF. CDR3 sequence (DNA): TGTGCCAGCAGCCCTTTCGTGACGCGTCTTGAGCAGTACTTC. The whole variable domain, filled in from reference TRBV3-1 and TRBJ2-4, reads DTAVSQTPKYLVTQMGNDKSIKCEQNLGHDTMYWYKQDSKKFLKIMFSYNNKELIINETVPNRFSPKSPDKAHLNLHINSLELGDSAVYFCASSPFVTRLEQYFGAGTRLSVL.

This clonotype was observed at least ten times. The V gene is TRBV28, the J gene TRBJ2-5; D is perhaps TRBD2 (7 bases). The V end was cut by 2 bases, the J end by 4 bases, with 17 bases between. Germline lookup yields CDR1 MDHEN and CDR2 SYDVKM. The CDR3 runs to 16 residues. The CDR3 bases are TGTGCCAGCAGTTTAACGGGGGGCTGGGACCCAGAGACCCAGTACTTC. This translates into CASSLTGGWDPETQYF.

The CDR3: CASGEPTGGNEKLFF. CDR3 in DNA: TGTGCCAGCGGGGAGCCAACAGGCGGTAATGAAAAACTGTTTTTT. The V and J genes are TRBV6-5 and TRBJ1-4, with D possibly matching TRBD1 (5 bases). The CDR3 extends over 15 amino acids. Germline CDR1 MNHEY, CDR2 SVGAGI. Deletions cut 8 bases from V and 4 bases from J, with 17 bases between.

This chain uses TRBV7-9 with TRBJ2-1; D possibly corresponds to TRBD2 (5 bases). CDR3 length: 18 residues. V lost 5 bases, J lost 2 bases, and 22 bases lay in between. The germline gives CDR1 SEHNR, CDR2 FQNEAQ (reference sequence). DNA of the CDR3: TGTGCCAGCAGCCCCGGACCTCGGGGAGTAATGCCCTACAATGAGCAGTTCTTC. This gives the protein CASSPGPRGVMPYNEQFF.

J is TRBJ2-3 and V is TRBV20-1; 9 bases are shared with TRBD1. This CDR3 has 14 residues. Germline V CDR1 and CDR2: DFQATT, SNEGSKA (reference sequence). Trimming removed 3 bases from V and 4 bases from J; junction bases left unmatched: 5. CDR3 sequence reads: CSARDRGRADTQYF. In DNA, the CDR3 is TGCAGTGCTAGGGACAGGGGTCGGGCAGATACGCAGTATTTT.

This clonotype was picked up many times. This rearrangement joins TRBV3-1 to TRBJ2-7; the D gene is possibly TRBD1 (8 bases). Trimming took 2 bases from V and 3 from J, leaving 17 bases between them. The CDR3 totals 16 residues. CDR1 is LGHDT, CDR2 YNNKEL, per germline (reference sequence). The CDR3 DNA is TGTGCCAGCAGCCAATTAGACAGGGGAGGGAGCTACGAGCAGTACTTC. It specifies CASSQLDRGGSYEQYF.